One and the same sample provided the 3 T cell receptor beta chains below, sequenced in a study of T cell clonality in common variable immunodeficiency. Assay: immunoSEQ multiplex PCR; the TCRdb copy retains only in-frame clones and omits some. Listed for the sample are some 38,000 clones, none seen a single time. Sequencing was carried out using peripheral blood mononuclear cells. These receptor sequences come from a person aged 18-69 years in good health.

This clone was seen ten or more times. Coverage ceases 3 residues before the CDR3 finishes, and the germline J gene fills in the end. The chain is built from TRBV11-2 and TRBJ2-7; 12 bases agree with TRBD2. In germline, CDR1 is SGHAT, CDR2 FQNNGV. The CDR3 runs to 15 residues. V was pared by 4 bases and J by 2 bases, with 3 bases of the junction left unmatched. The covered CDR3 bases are TGTGCCAGCAGCTCTCTAGCGGGAGGGCCCTACGAG. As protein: CASSSLAGGPYE. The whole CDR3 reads CASSSLAGGPYEQYF.

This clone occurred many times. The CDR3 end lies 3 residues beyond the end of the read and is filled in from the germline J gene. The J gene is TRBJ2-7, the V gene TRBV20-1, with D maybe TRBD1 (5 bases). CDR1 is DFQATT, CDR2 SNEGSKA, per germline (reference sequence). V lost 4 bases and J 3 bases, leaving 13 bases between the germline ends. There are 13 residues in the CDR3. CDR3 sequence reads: CSATNPDSYEQYF. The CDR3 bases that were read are TGCAGTGCTACTAACCCTGACAGCTACGAG.

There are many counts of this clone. CDR3 DNA (partial): TGTGCCAGTAGTCCACAGGCAGGGGGCTACGAG. This encodes CASSPQAGGYE. The CDR3 in its entirety is CASSPQAGGYEQYF. The chain is built from TRBV19 and TRBJ2-7; TRBD1 matches 7 bases. The read comes to an end 3 residues before the CDR3 does, leaving the germline J gene to fill in the end. CDR1 and CDR2 (germline): LNHDA, SQIVND (reference sequence). The CDR3 extends over 14 amino acids. Unmatched junction bases numbered 7, after V lost 5 bases and J lost 3 bases.